This T cell receptor (beta chain) came from a study of Ad26.COV2.S vaccination and SARS-CoV-2 variants. Study-wide context: Enrolled in COV1001, the donor was in the Ad26.COV2.S trial arm, which received the vaccine.

General study results and limits: The study found higher spike-specific TCR breadth in vaccine than placebo recipients.

Indicated treatment: 15 to 20 received Ad26.COV2.S at low or high dose, single or two shots; five or six received placebo; per-sample allocation not given. Collection of the samples took place on day 63 after the first injection of vaccine or placebo. As regards this clone: As yet, its antigen is unknown.

Data came from immunoSEQ multiplex PCR; TCRdb stores just in-frame clones and leaves some out. The table includes about 440,000 clones, about 90% detected once. V was shortened by 3 bases and J by 5 bases, with 14 bases between the two germline ends. CDR3 length equals 14 residues. Germline V gene data show CDR1 as MDHEN and CDR2 as SYDVKM. This receptor was identified in a person aged 18-60 years who received the Ad26.COV2.S COVID-19 vaccine or a placebo. Sequences were derived from peripheral blood, sampled in a trial of Ad26.COV2.S vaccine versus placebo. The J gene is TRBJ2-7, the V gene TRBV28, with D possibly being TRBD2 (5 bases). DNA for the CDR3: TGTGCCAGCAGTTTGAGGGATCGTATCGACGAGCAGTACTTC. It translates to CASSLRDRIDEQYF.